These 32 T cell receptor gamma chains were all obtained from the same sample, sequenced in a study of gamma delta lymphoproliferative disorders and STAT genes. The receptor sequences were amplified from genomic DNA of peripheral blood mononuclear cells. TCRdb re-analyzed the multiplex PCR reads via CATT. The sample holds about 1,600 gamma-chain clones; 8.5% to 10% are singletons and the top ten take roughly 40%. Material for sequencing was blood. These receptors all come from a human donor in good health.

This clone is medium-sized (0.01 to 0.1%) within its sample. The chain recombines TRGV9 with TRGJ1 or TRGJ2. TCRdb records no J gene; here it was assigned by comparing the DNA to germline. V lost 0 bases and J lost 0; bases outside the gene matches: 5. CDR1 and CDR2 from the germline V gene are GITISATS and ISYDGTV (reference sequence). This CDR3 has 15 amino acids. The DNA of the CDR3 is TGTGCCTTGTGGGAGGTGGAATCGAATTATTATAAGAAACTCTTT. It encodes CALWEVESNYYKKLF.

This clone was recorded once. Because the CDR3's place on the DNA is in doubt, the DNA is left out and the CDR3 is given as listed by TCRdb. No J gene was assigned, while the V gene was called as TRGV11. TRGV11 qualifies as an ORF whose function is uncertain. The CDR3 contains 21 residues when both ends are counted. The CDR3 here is CTTVPAGLGKGIGSTGWFKIF.

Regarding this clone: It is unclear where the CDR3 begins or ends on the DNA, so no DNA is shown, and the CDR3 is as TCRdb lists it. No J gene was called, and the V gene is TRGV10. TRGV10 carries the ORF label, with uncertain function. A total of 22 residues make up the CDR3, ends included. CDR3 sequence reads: CAAWDYKGRGIIRNSLAVEQHF.

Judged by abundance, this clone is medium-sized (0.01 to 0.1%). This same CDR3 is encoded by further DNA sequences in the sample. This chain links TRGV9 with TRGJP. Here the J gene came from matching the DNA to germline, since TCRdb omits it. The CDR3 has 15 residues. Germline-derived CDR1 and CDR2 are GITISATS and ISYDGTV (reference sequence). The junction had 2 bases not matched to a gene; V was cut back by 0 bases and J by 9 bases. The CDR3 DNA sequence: TGTGCCTTGTGGGAGGTGAGGTTGGGCAAAAAAATCAAGGTATTT. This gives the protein CALWEVRLGKKIKVF.

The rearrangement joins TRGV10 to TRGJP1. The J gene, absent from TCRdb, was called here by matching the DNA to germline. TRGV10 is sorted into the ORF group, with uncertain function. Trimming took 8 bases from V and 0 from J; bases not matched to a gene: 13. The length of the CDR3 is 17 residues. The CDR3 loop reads CAAWDYKKHTTGWFKIF. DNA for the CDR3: TGTGCTGCGTGGGATTATAAGAAACATACCACTGGTTGGTTCAAGATATTT.

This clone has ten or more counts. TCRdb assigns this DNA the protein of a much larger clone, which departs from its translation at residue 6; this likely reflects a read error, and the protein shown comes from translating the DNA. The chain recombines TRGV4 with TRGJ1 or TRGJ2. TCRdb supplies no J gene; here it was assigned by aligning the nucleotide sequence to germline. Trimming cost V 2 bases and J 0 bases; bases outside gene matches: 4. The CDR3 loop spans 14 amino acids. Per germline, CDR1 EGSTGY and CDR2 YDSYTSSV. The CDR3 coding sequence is TGTGCCACCTGGGATGCCCTGAATTATTATAAGAAACTCTTT. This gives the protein CATWDALNYYKKLF.

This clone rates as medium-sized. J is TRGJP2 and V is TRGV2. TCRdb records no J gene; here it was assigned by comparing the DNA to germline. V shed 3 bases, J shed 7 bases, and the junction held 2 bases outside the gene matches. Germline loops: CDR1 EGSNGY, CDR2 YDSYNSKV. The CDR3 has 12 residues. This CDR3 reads CATWDLDWIKTF. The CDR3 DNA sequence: TGTGCCACCTGGGACCTTGATTGGATCAAGACGTTT.

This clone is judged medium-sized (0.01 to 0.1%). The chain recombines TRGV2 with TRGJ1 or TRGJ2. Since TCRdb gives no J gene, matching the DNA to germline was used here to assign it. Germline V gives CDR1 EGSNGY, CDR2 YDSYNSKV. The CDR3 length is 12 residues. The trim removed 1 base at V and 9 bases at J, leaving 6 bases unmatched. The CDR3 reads CATWDGTCKKLF. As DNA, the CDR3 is TGTGCCACCTGGGACGGAACCTGTAAGAAACTCTTT.

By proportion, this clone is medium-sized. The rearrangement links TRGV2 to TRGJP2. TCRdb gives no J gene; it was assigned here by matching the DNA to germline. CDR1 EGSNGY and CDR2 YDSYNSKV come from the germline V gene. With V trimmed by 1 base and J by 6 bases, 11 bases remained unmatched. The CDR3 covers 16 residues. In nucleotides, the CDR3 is TGTGCCACCTGGGACGGAACTCCGGGGGGTGATTGGATCAAGACGTTT. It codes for CATWDGTPGGDWIKTF.

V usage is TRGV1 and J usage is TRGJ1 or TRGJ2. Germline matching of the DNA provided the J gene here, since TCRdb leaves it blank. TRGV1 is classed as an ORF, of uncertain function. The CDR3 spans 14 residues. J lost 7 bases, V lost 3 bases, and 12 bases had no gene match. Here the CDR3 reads CATWDWSRGYKKLF. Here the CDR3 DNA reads TGTGCCACCTGGGACTGGAGCCGAGGGTATAAGAAACTCTTT.

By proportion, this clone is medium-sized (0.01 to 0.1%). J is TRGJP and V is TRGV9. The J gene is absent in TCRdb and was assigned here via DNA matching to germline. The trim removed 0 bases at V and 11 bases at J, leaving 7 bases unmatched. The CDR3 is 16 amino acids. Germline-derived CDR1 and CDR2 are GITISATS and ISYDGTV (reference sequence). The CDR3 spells CALWEVRRMGKKIKVF. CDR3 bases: TGTGCCTTGTGGGAGGTGCGGCGGATGGGCAAAAAAATCAAGGTATTT.

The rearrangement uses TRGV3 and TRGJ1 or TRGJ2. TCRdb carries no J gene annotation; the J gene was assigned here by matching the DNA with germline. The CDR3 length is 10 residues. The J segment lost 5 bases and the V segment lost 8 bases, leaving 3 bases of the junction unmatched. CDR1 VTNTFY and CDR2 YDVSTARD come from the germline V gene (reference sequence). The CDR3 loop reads CATSHYKKLF. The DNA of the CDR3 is TGTGCCACCTCGCATTATAAGAAACTCTTT.

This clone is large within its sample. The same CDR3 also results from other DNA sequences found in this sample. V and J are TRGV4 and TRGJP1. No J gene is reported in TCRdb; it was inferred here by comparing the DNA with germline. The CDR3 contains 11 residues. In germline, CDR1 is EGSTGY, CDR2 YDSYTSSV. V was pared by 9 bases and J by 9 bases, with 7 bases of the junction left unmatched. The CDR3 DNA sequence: TGTGCCACCGGATCCCGTTGGTTCAAGATATTT. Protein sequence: CATGSRWFKIF.

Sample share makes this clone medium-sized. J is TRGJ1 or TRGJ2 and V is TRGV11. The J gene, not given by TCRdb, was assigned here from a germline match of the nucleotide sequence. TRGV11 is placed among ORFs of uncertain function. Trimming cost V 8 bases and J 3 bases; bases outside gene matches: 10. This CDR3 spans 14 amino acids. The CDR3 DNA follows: TGTGCCTGCTGGACCCCTATGGGTTATTATAAGAAACTCTTT. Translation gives CACWTPMGYYKKLF.

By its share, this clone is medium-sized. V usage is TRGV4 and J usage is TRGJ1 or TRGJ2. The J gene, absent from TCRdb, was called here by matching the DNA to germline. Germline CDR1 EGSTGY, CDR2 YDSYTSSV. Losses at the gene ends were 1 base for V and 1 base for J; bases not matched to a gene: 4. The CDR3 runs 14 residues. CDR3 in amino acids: CATWDGRNYYKKLF. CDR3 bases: TGTGCCACCTGGGATGGTCGAAATTATTATAAGAAACTCTTT.

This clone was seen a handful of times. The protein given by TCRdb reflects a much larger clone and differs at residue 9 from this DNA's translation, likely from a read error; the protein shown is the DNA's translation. CDR3 sequence reads: CACWIRPKKLF. CDR3 sequence (DNA): TGTGCCTGCTGGATTAGACCCAAGAAACTCTTT. The chain links TRGV11 to TRGJ1 or TRGJ2. Assignment of the J gene here rests on matching the DNA to germline, because TCRdb gives none. TRGV11 counts as an open reading frame of uncertain function. The ends lost 4 bases at V and 10 bases at J; junction bases unmatched: 4. The CDR3 is 11 amino acids.

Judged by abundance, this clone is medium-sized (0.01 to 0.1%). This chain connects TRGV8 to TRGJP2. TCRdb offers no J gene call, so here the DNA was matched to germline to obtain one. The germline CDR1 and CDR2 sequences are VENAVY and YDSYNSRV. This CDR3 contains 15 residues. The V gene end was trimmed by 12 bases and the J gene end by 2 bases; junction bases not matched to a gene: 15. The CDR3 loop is CAHWEKQSSDWIKTF. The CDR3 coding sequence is TGTGCCCACTGGGAGAAACAGAGTAGTGATTGGATCAAGACGTTT.

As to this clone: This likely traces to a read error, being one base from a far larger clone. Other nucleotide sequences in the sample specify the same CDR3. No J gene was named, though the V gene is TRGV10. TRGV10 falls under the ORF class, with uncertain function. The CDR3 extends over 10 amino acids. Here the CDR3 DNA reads TGTGCTGCGTGGGATCAAAAAAAACTCTTT. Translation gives CAAWDQKKLF.

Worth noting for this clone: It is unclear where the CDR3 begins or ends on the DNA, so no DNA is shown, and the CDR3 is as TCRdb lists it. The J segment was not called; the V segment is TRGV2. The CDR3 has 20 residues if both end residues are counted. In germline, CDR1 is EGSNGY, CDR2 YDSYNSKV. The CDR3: CATWDGPGIIRNSLAVEQHF.

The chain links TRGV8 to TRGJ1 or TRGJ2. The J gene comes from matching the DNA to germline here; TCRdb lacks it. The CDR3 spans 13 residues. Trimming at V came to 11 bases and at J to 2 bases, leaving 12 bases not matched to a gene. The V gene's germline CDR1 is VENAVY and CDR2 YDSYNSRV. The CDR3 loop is CAISLLYYYKKLF. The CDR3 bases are TGTGCCATCTCGCTTCTATATTATTATAAGAAACTCTTT.

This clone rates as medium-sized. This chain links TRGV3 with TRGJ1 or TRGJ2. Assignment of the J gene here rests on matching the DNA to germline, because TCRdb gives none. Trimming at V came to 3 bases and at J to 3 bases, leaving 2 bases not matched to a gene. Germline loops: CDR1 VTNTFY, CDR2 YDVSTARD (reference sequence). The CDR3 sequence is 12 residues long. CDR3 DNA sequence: TGTGCCACCTGGGACGCTTATTATAAGAAACTCTTT. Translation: CATWDAYYKKLF.

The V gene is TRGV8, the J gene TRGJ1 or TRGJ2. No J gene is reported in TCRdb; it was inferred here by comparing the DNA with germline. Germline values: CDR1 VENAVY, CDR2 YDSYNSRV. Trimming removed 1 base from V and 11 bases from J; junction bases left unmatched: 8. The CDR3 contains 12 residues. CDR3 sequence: CATWDSRAEKLF. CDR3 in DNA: TGTGCCACCTGGGATAGTAGAGCGGAGAAACTCTTT.

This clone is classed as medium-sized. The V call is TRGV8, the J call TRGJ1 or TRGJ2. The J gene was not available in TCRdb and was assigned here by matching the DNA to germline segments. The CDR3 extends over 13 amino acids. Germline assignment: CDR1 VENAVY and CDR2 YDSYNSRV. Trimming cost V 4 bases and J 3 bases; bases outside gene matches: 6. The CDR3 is CATWDSGYYKKLF. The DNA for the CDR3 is TGTGCCACCTGGGACTCGGGTTATTATAAGAAACTCTTT.

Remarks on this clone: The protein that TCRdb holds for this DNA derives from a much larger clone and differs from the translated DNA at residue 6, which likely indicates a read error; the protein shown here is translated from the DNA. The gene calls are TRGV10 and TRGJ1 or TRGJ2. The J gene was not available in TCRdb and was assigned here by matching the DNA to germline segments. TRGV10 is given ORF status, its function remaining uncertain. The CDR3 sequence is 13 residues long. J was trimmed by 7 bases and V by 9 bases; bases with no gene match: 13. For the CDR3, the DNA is TGTGCTGCGTGTTGGAGAGTGAGGTATAAGAAACTCTTT. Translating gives CAACWRVRYKKLF.

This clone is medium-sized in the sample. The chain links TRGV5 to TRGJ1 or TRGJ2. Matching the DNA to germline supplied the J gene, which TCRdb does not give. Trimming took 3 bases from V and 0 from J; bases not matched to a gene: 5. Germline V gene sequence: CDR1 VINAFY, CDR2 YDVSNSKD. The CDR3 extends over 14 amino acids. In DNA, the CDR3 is TGTGCCACCTGGGACGCCCCGAATTATTATAAGAAACTCTTT. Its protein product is CATWDAPNYYKKLF.

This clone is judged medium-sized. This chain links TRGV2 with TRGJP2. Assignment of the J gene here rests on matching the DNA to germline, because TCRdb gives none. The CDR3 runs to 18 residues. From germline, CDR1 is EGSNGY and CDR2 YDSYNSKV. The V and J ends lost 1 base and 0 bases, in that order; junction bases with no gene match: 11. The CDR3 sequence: CATWDGPPRYSSDWIKTF. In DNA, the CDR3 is TGTGCCACCTGGGACGGTCCCCCTCGATATAGTAGTGATTGGATCAAGACGTTT.

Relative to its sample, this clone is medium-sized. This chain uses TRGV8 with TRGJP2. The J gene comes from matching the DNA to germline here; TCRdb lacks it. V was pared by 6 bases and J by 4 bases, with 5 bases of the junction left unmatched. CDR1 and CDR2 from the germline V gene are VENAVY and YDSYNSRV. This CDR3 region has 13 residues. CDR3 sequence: CATWLISDWIKTF. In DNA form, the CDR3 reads TGTGCCACCTGGTTAATTAGTGATTGGATCAAGACGTTT.

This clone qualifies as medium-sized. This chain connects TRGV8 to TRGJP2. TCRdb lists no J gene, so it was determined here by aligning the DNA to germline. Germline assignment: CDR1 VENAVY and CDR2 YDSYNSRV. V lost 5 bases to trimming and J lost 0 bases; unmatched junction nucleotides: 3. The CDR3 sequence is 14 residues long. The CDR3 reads CATWGDSSDWIKTF. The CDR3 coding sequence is TGTGCCACCTGGGGGGATAGTAGTGATTGGATCAAGACGTTT.

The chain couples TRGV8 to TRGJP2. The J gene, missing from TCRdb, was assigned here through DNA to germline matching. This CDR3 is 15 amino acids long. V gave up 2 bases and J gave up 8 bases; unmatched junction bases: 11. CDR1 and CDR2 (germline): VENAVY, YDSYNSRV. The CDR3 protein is CATWDKPTRDWIKTF. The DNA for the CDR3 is TGTGCCACCTGGGATAAACCCACAAGGGATTGGATCAAGACGTTT.

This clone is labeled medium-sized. CDR3 bases: TGTGCCACCTGGGACTCCCCGGCGAAACTCTTT. Encoded protein: CATWDSPAKLF. The chain links TRGV2 to TRGJ1 or TRGJ2. TCRdb does not report a J gene; here it was assigned by matching the DNA to germline references. The CDR3 contains 11 residues. The V and J ends lost 3 bases and 12 bases, in that order; junction bases with no gene match: 8. The germline V gene has CDR1 EGSNGY and CDR2 YDSYNSKV.

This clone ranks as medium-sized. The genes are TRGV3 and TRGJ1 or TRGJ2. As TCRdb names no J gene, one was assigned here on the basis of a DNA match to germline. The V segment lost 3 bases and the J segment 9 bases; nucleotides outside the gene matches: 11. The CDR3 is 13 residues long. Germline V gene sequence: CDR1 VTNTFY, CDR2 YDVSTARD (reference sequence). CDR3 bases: TGTGCCACCTGGGACCGAAAATGGGGTAAGAAACTCTTT. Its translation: CATWDRKWGKKLF.

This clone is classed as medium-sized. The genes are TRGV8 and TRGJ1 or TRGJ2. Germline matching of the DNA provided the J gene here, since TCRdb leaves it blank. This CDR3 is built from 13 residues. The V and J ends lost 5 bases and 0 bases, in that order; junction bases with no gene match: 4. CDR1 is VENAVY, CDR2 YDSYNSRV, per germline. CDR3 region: CATWGPNYYKKLF. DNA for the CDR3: TGTGCCACCTGGGGCCCGAATTATTATAAGAAACTCTTT.